Each of the 17 T cell receptor beta chains below was sequenced from the same sample in a study of control samples from healthy donors and cancer patients. Only in-frame clones appear in the TCRdb table, and some are missing; sequencing was by immunoSEQ multiplex PCR. The profile shows tens of thousands of clones, 75% to 95% of them singletons. Sequencing input: PBMCs. All receptors come from a man aged 25 to 40 with colorectal cancer.

The chain recombines TRBV7-2 with TRBJ2-6; D is possibly TRBD1 (6 bases). V lost 2 bases, J lost 0 bases, and 17 bases lay in between. The CDR3 is 19 residues long. In germline, CDR1 is SGHTA, CDR2 FQGNSA. The CDR3 spells CASSLSGTPISSGANVLTF. The DNA for the CDR3 is TGTGCCAGCAGCTTATCCGGGACACCGATATCCTCTGGGGCCAACGTCCTGACTTTC.

This sequence joins TRBV14 and TRBJ1-1, with 7 bases matching TRBD1. This CDR3 is built from 13 residues. The junction had 3 bases not matched to a gene; V was cut back by 1 base and J by 7 bases. Germline V gene data show CDR1 as SGHDN and CDR2 as FVKESK. CDR3 bases: TGTGCCAGCAGCCAAGTACAGGGGATTGAAGCTTTCTTT. Its protein product is CASSQVQGIEAFF.

The rearrangement uses TRBV10-1 and TRBJ1-1, with no clear D. The CDR3 covers 13 residues. V was pared by 3 bases and J by 11 bases, with 16 bases between. CDR1 is WNHNN, CDR2 SYGVQD, per germline (reference sequence). This CDR3 is CASSDGSTPWAFF. CDR3 in DNA: TGCGCCAGCAGTGATGGTTCGACTCCCTGGGCTTTCTTT.

The rearrangement uses TRBV6-1 and TRBJ1-2; D not resolved. Per germline, CDR1 MNHNS and CDR2 SASEGT. This CDR3 is built from 14 residues. The V gene lost 2 bases and the J gene lost 8 bases, with 15 bases spanning the gap. CDR3 in amino acids: CASSERYGEGGYTF. For the CDR3, the DNA is TGTGCCAGCAGTGAACGGTACGGAGAAGGAGGCTACACCTTC.

The rearrangement links TRBV5-6 to TRBJ2-2; TRBD1 aligns across 7 bases. Germline V lookup: CDR1 SGHDT, CDR2 YYEEEE. Losses at the gene ends were 1 base for V and 6 bases for J; bases not matched to a gene: 9. CDR3 length equals 16 residues. The CDR3 DNA is TGTGCCAGCAGCTTGTTAAAGAAGGGGGCGGCCGGGGAGCTGTTTTTT. Translated: CASSLLKKGAAGELFF.

J is TRBJ2-3 and V is TRBV25-1; D not certain. Germline-derived CDR1 and CDR2 are MGHDK and SYGVNS. V gave up 4 bases and J gave up 6 bases, with 11 bases separating them. CDR3 size: 13 residues. CDR3 loop: CASSGTPYDTQYF. CDR3 DNA sequence: TGTGCCAGCAGTGGGACCCCGTATGATACGCAGTATTTT.

This chain connects TRBV30 to TRBJ2-1; 9 bases agree with TRBD1. The CDR3 contains 13 residues. Germline values: CDR1 GTSNPN, CDR2 SVGIG (reference sequence). V shed 0 bases, J shed 16 bases, and the junction held 10 bases outside the gene matches. CDR3 protein: CAWSVLHRDRVFF. The CDR3 DNA reads TGTGCCTGGAGTGTTCTACACCGGGACAGGGTTTTCTTC.

The chain carries TRBV6-5 and TRBJ1-5; no firm D call. The CDR3 extends over 15 amino acids. Germline V CDR1 and CDR2: MNHEY, SVGAGI. V gave up 9 bases and J gave up 0 bases, with 15 bases separating them. The CDR3 nucleotides are TGTGCCAGTACCGCTAGGGCCCTTAGCAATCAGCCCCAGCATTTT. It translates to CASTARALSNQPQHF.

The rearrangement links TRBV5-6 to TRBJ2-1, with 12 bases matching TRBD2. The CDR3 runs to 15 residues. V gave up 1 base and J gave up 10 bases; unmatched junction bases: 6. In germline, CDR1 is SGHDT, CDR2 YYEEEE. The CDR3 region is CASSLLGLAGREQFF. The CDR3, as DNA: TGTGCCAGCAGCTTGCTAGGACTAGCGGGACGGGAGCAGTTCTTC.

This clone was seen once. The V and J genes are TRBV25-1 and TRBJ1-1, with D maybe TRBD1 (5 bases). Looked up from germline, CDR1 is MGHDK and CDR2 is SYGVNS. With 7 bases removed from V and 0 bases from J, the gap between germline ends came to 15 bases. This CDR3 is 15 amino acids long. The CDR3 nucleotides read TGTGCCAGCACCCCGGGGGACCGCATGAACACTGAAGCTTTCTTT. This codes for CASTPGDRMNTEAFF. Variable domain in full (rest from reference TRBV25-1 and TRBJ1-1): EADIYQTPRYLVIGTGKKITLECSQTMGHDKMYWYQQDPGMELHLIHYSYGVNSTEKGDLSSESTVSRIRTEHFPLTLESARPSHTSQYLCASTPGDRMNTEAFFGQGTRLTVV.

The chain has TRBV19 and TRBJ1-3, with D uncertain. CDR3 length: 12 amino acids. CDR1 and CDR2 from the germline V gene are LNHDA and SQIVND (reference sequence). V was pared by 6 bases and J by 3 bases, with 6 bases between. The CDR3 is CASRGLGNTIYF. CDR3 in DNA: TGTGCCAGTAGGGGCCTTGGAAACACCATATATTTT.

This chain links TRBV7-2 with TRBJ2-7; D remains unclear. The germline CDR1 and CDR2 sequences are SGHTA and FQGNSA. The CDR3 length is 13 residues. Trimming removed 5 bases from V and 3 bases from J, with 11 bases in between. The DNA of the CDR3 is TGTGCCAGCAGCGGTGGGTGGGGCTACGAGCAGTACTTC. As protein: CASSGGWGYEQYF.

The J gene is TRBJ1-1, the V gene TRBV6-5, with TRBD1 as a possible D gene (5 bases). The V gene lost 0 bases and the J gene lost 1 base, with 9 bases spanning the gap. The CDR3 consists of 15 residues. Germline CDR1 reads MNHEY; CDR2 reads SVGAGI. Written as DNA, the CDR3 is TGTGCCAGCAGTTACTCGACGGGGCGGAACACTGAAGCTTTCTTT. Amino acids: CASSYSTGRNTEAFF.

CDR3 sequence reads: CATSEPRERDTEAFF. CDR3 sequence (DNA): TGTGCCACCAGTGAACCCAGGGAGAGGGACACTGAAGCTTTCTTT. The chain carries TRBV24-1 and TRBJ1-1; weak D call: TRBD1 (5 bases). The CDR3 contains 15 residues. The ends were cut back, 4 bases at V and 3 bases at J, with 14 bases in the middle. Germline V CDR1 and CDR2: KGHDR, SFDVKD.

The chain joins TRBV12-5 to TRBJ1-2; 8 bases align to TRBD1. CDR1 is LGHNT, CDR2 FRNRAP, per germline. CDR3 length equals 13 residues. The trim removed 5 bases at V and 5 bases at J, leaving 4 bases unmatched. CDR3 sequence reads: CASGPQGAYGYTF. As DNA, the CDR3 is TGTGCTAGTGGTCCGCAGGGGGCATATGGCTACACCTTC. The full variable domain, in which reference TRBV12-5 and TRBJ1-2 provide the parts outside the CDR3, is DARVTQTPRHKVTEMGQEVTMRCQPILGHNTVFWYRQTMMQGLELLAYFRNRAPLDDSGMPKDRFSAEMPDATLATLKIQPSEPRDSAVYFCASGPQGAYGYTFGSGTRLTVV.

The genes are TRBV7-2 and TRBJ2-2, with D possibly TRBD1 on 5 matching bases. Germline V gene sequence: CDR1 SGHTA, CDR2 FQGNSA. The CDR3 is 13 residues long. Trimming removed 4 bases at V and 6 bases at J, with 9 bases between. The CDR3 loop reads CASSYLGAGELFF. The DNA of the CDR3 is TGTGCCAGCAGCTATCTAGGGGCCGGGGAGCTGTTTTTT.

The chain uses TRBV11-2 and TRBJ2-6; TRBD1 agrees at 12 bases. In germline, CDR1 is SGHAT, CDR2 FQNNGV. CDR3 length: 17 amino acids. With 6 bases clipped from V and 4 bases from J, the junction kept 7 bases outside the gene matches. The CDR3 is CASRPGQGATGANVLTF. For the CDR3, the DNA is TGTGCCAGCAGACCGGGACAGGGGGCGACGGGGGCCAACGTCCTGACTTTC.